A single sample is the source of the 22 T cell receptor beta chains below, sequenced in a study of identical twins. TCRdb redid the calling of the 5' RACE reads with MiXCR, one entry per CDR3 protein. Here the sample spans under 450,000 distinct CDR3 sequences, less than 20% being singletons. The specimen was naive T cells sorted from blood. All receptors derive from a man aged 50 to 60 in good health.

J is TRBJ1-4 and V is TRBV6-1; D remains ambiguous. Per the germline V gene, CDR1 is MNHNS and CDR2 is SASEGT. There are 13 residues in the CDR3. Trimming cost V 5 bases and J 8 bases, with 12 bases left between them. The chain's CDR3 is CASSQGRAEKLFF. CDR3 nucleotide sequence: TGTGCCAGCAGTCAAGGGCGGGCGGAAAAACTGTTTTTT.

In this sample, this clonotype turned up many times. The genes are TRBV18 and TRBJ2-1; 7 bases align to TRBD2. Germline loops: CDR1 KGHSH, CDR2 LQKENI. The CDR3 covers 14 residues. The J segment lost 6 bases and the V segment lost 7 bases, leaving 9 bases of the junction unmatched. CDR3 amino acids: CASFRGSGFNEQFF. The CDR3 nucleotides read TGTGCCAGCTTCCGCGGGAGTGGGTTCAATGAGCAGTTCTTC.

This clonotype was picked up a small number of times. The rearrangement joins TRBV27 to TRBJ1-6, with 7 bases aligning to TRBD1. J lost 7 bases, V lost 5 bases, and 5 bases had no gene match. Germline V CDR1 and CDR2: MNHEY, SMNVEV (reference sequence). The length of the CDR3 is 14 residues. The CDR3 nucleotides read TGTGCCAGCAGTAGCACGGGACAGAATTCACCCCTCCACTTT. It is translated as CASSSTGQNSPLHF.

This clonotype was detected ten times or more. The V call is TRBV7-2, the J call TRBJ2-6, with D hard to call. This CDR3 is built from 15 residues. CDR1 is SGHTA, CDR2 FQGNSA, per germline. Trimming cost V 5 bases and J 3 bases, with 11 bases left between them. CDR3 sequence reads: CASSRNTVGANVLTF. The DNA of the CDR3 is TGTGCCAGCAGCAGGAATACTGTTGGGGCCAACGTCCTGACTTTC.

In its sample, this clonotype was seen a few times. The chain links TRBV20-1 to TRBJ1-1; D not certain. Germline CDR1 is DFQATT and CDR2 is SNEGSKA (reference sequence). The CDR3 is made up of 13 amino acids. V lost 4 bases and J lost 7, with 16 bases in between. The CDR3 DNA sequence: TGCAGTGCTAATCATGGTATAAAGGGTGAAGCTTTCTTT. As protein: CSANHGIKGEAFF.

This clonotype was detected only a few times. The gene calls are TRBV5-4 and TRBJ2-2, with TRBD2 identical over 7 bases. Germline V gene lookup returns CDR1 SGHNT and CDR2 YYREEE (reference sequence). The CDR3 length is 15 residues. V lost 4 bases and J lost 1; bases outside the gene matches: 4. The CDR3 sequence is CASSPGRGNTGELFF. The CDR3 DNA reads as TGTGCCAGCAGCCCTGGGAGGGGGAACACCGGGGAGCTGTTTTTT.

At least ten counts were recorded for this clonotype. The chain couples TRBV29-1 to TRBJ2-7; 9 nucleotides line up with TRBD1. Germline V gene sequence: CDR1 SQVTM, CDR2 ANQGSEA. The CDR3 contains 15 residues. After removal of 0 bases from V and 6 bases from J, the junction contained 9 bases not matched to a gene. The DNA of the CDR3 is TGCAGCGTTGAAGATCTTGGACAGGGGAATTCCGAGCAGTACTTC. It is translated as CSVEDLGQGNSEQYF.

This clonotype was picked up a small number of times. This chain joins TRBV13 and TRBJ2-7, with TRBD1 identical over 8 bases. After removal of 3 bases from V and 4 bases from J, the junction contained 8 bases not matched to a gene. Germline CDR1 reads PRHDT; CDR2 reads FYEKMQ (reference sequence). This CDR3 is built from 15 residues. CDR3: CASSFRTGFGYEQYF. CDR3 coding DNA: TGTGCCAGCAGCTTTAGGACAGGGTTTGGTTACGAGCAGTACTTC.

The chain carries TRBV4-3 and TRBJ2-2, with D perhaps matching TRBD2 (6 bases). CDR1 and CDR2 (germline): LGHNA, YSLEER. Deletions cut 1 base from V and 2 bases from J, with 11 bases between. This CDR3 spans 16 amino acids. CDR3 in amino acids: CASSQAGGYNTGELFF. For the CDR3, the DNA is TGCGCCAGCAGCCAAGCTGGAGGGTACAACACCGGGGAGCTGTTTTTT.

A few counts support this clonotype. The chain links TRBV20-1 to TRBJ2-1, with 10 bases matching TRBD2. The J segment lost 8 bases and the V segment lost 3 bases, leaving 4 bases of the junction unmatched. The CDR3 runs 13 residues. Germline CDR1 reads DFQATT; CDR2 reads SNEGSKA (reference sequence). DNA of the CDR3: TGCAGTGCTAGCCTAGCGGGAGCTCATGAGCAGTTCTTC. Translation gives CSASLAGAHEQFF.

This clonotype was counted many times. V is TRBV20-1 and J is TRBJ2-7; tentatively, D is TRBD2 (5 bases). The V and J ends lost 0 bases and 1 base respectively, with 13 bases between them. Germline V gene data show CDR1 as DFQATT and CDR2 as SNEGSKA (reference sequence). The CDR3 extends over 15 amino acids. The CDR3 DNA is TGCAGTGCTAGAGATCCGGGGTACGAGTCCTACGAGCAGTACTTC. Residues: CSARDPGYESYEQYF.

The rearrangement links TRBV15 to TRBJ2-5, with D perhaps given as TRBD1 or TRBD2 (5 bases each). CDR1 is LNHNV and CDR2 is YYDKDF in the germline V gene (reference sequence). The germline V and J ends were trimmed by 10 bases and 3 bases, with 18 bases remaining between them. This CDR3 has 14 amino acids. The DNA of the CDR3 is TGTGCCATCCAGGATTGGGGGAAGAAAGAGACCCAGTACTTC. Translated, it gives CAIQDWGKKETQYF. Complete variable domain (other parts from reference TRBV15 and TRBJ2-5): DAMVIQNPRYQVTQFGKPVTLSCSQTLNHNVMYWYQQKSSQAPKLLFHYYDKDFNNEADTPDNFQSRRPNTSFCFLDIRSPGLGDTAMYLCAIQDWGKKETQYFGPGTRLLVL.

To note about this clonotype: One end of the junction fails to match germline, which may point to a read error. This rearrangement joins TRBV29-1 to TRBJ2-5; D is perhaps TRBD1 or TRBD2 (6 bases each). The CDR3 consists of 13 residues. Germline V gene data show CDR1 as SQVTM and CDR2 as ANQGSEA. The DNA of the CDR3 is TGCAGCGTGGAAGGGGGGTTAGAAGAGACCCAGTACTTC. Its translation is CSVEGGLEETQYF. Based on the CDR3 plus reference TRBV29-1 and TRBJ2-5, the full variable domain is SAVISQKPSRDICQRGTSLTIQCQVDSQVTMMFWYRQQPGQSLTLIATANQGSEATYESGFVIDKFPISRPNLTFSTLTVSNMSPEDSSIYLCSVEGGLEETQYFGPGTRLLVL.

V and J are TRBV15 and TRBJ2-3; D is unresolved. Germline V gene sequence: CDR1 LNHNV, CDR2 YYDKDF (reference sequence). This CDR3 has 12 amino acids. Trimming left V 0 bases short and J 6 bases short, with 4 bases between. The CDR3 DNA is TGTGCCACCAGCAGAGATCCCGATACGCAGTATTTT. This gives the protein CATSRDPDTQYF.

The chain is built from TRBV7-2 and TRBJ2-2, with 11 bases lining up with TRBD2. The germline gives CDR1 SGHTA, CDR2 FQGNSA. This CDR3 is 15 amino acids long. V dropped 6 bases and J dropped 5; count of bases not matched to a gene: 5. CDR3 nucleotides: TGTGCCAGCAGAACTAGCGGGGGTAATACCGGGGAGCTGTTTTTT. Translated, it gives CASRTSGGNTGELFF.

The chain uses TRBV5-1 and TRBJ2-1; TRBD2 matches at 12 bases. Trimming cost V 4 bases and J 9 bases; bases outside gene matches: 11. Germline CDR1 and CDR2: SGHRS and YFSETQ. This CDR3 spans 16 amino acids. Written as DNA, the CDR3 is TGCGCCAGCAGCCCTAGGGCTAGCGGGAGGGCAAGTGAGCAGTTCTTC. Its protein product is CASSPRASGRASEQFF.

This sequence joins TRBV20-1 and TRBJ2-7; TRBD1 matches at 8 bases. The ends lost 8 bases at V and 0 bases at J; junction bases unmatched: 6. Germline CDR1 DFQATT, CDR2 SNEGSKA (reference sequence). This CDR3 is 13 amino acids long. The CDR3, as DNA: TGCAGTACCCGACAGGGGAACTCCTACGAGCAGTACTTC. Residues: CSTRQGNSYEQYF.

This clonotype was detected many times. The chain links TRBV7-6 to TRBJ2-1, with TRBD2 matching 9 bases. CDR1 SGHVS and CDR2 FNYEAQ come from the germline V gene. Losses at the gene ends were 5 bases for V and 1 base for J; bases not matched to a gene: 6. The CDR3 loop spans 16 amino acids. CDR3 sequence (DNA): TGTGCCAGCAGCCTCCGACTAGCGGTATCCTACAATGAGCAGTTCTTC. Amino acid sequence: CASSLRLAVSYNEQFF.

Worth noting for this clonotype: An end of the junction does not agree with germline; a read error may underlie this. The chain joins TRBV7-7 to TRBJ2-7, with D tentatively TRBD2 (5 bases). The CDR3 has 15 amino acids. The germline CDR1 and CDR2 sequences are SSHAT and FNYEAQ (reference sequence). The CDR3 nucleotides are TGTGCTAGCAGCTTAGCCGCGGGTGAGGCCTACGAGCAGTACTTC. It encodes CASSLAAGEAYEQYF.

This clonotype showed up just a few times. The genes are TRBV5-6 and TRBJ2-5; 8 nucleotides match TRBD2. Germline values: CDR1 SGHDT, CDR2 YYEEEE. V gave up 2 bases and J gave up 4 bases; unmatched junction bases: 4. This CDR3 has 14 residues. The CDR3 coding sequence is TGTGCCAGCAGCTTCGCCGGGAGGGCAGAGACCCAGTACTTC. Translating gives CASSFAGRAETQYF.

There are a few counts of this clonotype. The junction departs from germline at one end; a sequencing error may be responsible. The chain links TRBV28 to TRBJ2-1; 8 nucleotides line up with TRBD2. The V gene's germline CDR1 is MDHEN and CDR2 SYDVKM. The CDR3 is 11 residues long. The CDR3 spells CASSTSGGEVF. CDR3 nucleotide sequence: TGTGCCAGCAGTACATCGGGAGGGGAGGTCTTC.

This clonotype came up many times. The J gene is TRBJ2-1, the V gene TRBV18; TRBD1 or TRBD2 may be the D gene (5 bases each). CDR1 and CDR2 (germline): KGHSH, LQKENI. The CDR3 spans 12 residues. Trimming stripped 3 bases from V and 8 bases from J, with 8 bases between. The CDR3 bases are TGTGCCAGCTCACCTCAGGGAGATGAGCAGTTCTTC. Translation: CASSPQGDEQFF.